This is a list of T cell receptor beta chains from one sample in a study of graft-versus-host responses after intestinal transplantation. Their recognized antigens are unknown. Libraries were prepared by immunoSEQ multiplex PCR; TCRdb keeps only in-frame clonotypes and omits some of them. This table holds about 88,000 clones, about 91% found once. The specimen comprised unstimulated CD4+ T cells sorted from spleen or lymph node cells, sampled before transplant. These receptors all stem from a human donor who was the organ donor for an intestinal transplant. CDR3s include the opening cysteine and the closing phenylalanine or tryptophan. The D gene is left open where the match is weak. Clone size is not always given. Where it is, it says once, few, many or a class for expanded clones.

J: TRBJ2-3
size: NA
V: TRBV9
D: NA
CDR3: CASSVEESIKDTQYF
DNA: TGTGCCAGCAGCGTAGAAGAGTCTATTAAGGATACGCAGTATTTT

J: TRBJ1-2
size: NA
V: TRBV5-4
D: NA
CDR3: CASSLGSTYGYTF
DNA: TGTGCCAGCAGCTTGGGCAGTACCTATGGCTACACCTTC

J: TRBJ2-3
size: NA
V: TRBV6-6
D: TRBD1
CDR3: CASSYGTGAQTDTQYF
DNA: TGTGCCAGCAGTTACGGGACAGGAGCTCAGACAGATACGCAGTATTTT

J: TRBJ2-5
size: once
V: TRBV5-3
D: TRBD2
CDR3: CARSLHAHQLAGEETQYF
DNA: TGTGCCAGAAGCTTACATGCCCATCAGCTAGCGGGAGAAGAGACCCAGTACTTC

J: TRBJ2-5
size: NA
V: TRBV11-2
D: NA
CDR3: CASSHMLGGETQYF
DNA: TGTGCCAGCAGCCATATGCTGGGGGGAGAGACCCAGTACTTC

J: TRBJ2-1
size: NA
V: TRBV28
D: NA
CDR3: CASSWTNEQFF
DNA: TGTGCCAGCAGTTGGACAAATGAGCAGTTCTTC

J: TRBJ2-3
size: NA
V: TRBV9
D: NA
CDR3: CASSYNLVDTQYF
DNA: TGTGCCAGCAGCTACAACCTCGTGGATACGCAGTATTTT

J: TRBJ2-5
size: NA
V: TRBV7-9
D: TRBD2
CDR3: CASSPGLGWETQYF
DNA: TGTGCCAGCAGCCCTGGACTAGGTTGGGAGACCCAGTACTTC

J: TRBJ1-3
size: NA
V: TRBV7-6
D: NA
CDR3: CASSPGPGNTIYF
DNA: TGTGCCAGCAGCCCGGGTCCTGGAAACACCATATATTTT

J: TRBJ2-5
size: NA
V: TRBV5-1
D: NA
CDR3: CASSLQETQYF
DNA: TGCGCCAGCAGCCTTCAAGAGACCCAGTACTTC

J: TRBJ2-5
size: NA
V: TRBV5-8
D: TRBD2
CDR3: CASSLAGGRPQVWTQYF
DNA: TGTGCCAGCAGCTTGGCCGGGGGGAGGCCTCAAGTGTGGACCCAGTACTTC

J: TRBJ1-3
size: NA
V: TRBV28
D: NA
CDR3: CASSPPTANSGNTIYF
DNA: TGTGCCAGCAGTCCTCCGACAGCTAACTCTGGAAACACCATATATTTT

J: TRBJ1-1
size: NA
V: TRBV13
D: TRBD1
CDR3: CASSLKPGQGNTEAFF
DNA: TGTGCCAGCAGCCTAAAACCGGGACAGGGGAACACTGAAGCTTTCTTT

J: TRBJ1-2
size: NA
V: TRBV30
D: NA
CDR3: CAWSMNWGVYGYTF
DNA: TGTGCCTGGAGTATGAATTGGGGCGTGTATGGCTACACCTTC

J: TRBJ1-1
size: few
V: TRBV6-5
D: NA
CDR3: CASSKPGTRAFF
DNA: TGTGCCAGCAGTAAACCCGGGACAAGAGCTTTCTTT

J: TRBJ2-1
size: NA
V: TRBV29-1
D: TRBD2
CDR3: CSGQGTSGSNEQFF
DNA: TGCAGCGGGCAAGGGACTAGCGGGAGCAATGAGCAGTTCTTC

J: TRBJ1-1
size: NA
V: TRBV28
D: NA
CDR3: CASTTAPPGIEAFF
DNA: TGTGCCAGCACCACCGCCCCCCCGGGGATTGAAGCTTTCTTT

J: TRBJ2-7
size: NA
V: TRBV5-1
D: NA
CDR3: CASIEYRKDF
DNA: TGCGCCAGCATCGAGTATCGCAAAGACTTC

J: TRBJ2-4
size: NA
V: TRBV2
D: NA
CDR3: CASSEAPAGSKNIQYF
DNA: TGTGCCAGCAGTGAAGCCCCGGCGGGTTCCAAAAACATTCAGTACTTC

J: TRBJ2-2
size: NA
V: TRBV27
D: TRBD1
CDR3: CASSRDRVLFDTGELFF
DNA: TGTGCCAGCAGTAGGGACAGGGTTTTATTTGACACCGGGGAGCTGTTTTTT